Listed here are 11 T cell receptor beta chains from one sample, sequenced in a study of human T cells and chemical hapten exposure. Each CDR3 protein is one row after TCRdb ran MiXCR on the RACE reads. The table shows 100,000 to 150,000 distinct CDR3 sequences, with approximately 13% occurring only once. Sample time point: pre-sensitization, week 0. Sample treatment: therapeutic diphenylcyclopropenone sensitization with weekly scalp DPC. The material was whole blood, obtained in connection with sensitization to the hapten diphenylcyclopropenone (DPC). Receptors were obtained from a woman younger than 30 with alopecia areata. Some clones in this sample may be carry-over from other donors' samples.

This sequence joins TRBV7-9 and TRBJ1-2, with TRBD1 as a possible D gene (6 bases). Germline CDR1 and CDR2: SEHNR and FQNEAQ (reference sequence). This CDR3 contains 15 residues. V gave up 5 bases and J gave up 4 bases, with 17 bases separating them. The CDR3 loop reads CASSPRGDLGYGYTF. The CDR3 DNA sequence: TGTGCCAGCAGCCCGAGGGGGGATCTCGGCTATGGCTACACCTTC. The whole variable domain, remainder taken from reference TRBV7-9 and TRBJ1-2, is DTGVSQNPRHKITKRGQNVTFRCDPISEHNRLYWYRQTLGQGPEFLTYFQNEAQLEKSRLLSDRFSAERPKGSFSTLEIQRTEQGDSAMYLCASSPRGDLGYGYTFGSGTRLTVV.

The chain has TRBV7-6 and TRBJ1-2, with D possibly being TRBD1 (5 bases). CDR3 size: 16 residues. The germline V gene has CDR1 SGHVS and CDR2 FNYEAQ. The germline V and J ends were trimmed by 2 bases and 8 bases, with 21 bases remaining between them. CDR3 amino acids: CASSLPAGIRTSGYTF. CDR3 nucleotide sequence: TGTGCCAGCAGCTTACCGGCGGGTATACGGACAAGCGGCTACACCTTC. The full variable domain, its missing parts supplied by reference TRBV7-6 and TRBJ1-2, is GAGVSQSPRYKVTKRGQDVALRCDPISGHVSLYWYRQALGQGPEFLTYFNYEAQQDKSGLPNDRFSAERPEGSISTLTIQRTEQRDSAMYRCASSLPAGIRTSGYTFGSGTRLTVV.

Many counts were recorded for this clonotype. The V gene is TRBV29-1, the J gene TRBJ1-5; D call uncertain. The V end lost 4 bases, the J end lost 4 bases, and 8 bases lay between the germline ends. The length of the CDR3 is 12 residues. Germline V gene lookup returns CDR1 SQVTM and CDR2 ANQGSEA. DNA of the CDR3: TGCAGCGTTGTCGACGGGAATCAGCCCCAGCATTTT. This translates into CSVVDGNQPQHF.

In this sample, this clonotype turned up a few times. This chain joins TRBV2 and TRBJ1-5; TRBD1 agrees at 9 bases. The CDR3 runs to 15 residues. Germline values: CDR1 SNHLY, CDR2 FYNNEI. Trimming took 5 bases from V and 2 from J; bases not matched to a gene: 4. CDR3 sequence reads: CASSSQGAGNQPQHF. As DNA, the CDR3 is TGTGCCAGCAGTTCACAGGGGGCAGGCAATCAGCCCCAGCATTTT. The whole variable domain, remainder taken from reference TRBV2 and TRBJ1-5, is EPEVTQTPSHQVTQMGQEVILRCVPISNHLYFYWYRQILGQKVEFLVSFYNNEISEKSEIFDDQFSVERPDGSNFTLKIRSTKLEDSAMYFCASSSQGAGNQPQHFGDGTRLSIL.

The chain employs TRBV29-1 and TRBJ2-5, with D perhaps matching TRBD2 (6 bases). Germline V gives CDR1 SQVTM, CDR2 ANQGSEA. This CDR3 region has 13 residues. Trimming left V 5 bases short and J 5 bases short, with 15 bases between. The CDR3 protein is CSVRDSGVETQYF. DNA of the CDR3: TGCAGCGTTAGGGACTCCGGGGTGGAGACCCAGTACTTC.

This clonotype was recorded many times. The V and J genes are TRBV12-5 and TRBJ2-5; D not resolved. CDR1 and CDR2 (germline): LGHNT, FRNRAP. The CDR3 sequence is 11 residues long. V was clipped by 2 bases and J by 5 bases, with 3 bases between them. CDR3 sequence (DNA): TGTGCTAGTGGTTTGAGCGAGACCCAGTACTTC. Translating gives CASGLSETQYF. Using reference TRBV12-5 and TRBJ2-5 for the parts outside the CDR3, the full variable domain is DARVTQTPRHKVTEMGQEVTMRCQPILGHNTVFWYRQTMMQGLELLAYFRNRAPLDDSGMPKDRFSAEMPDATLATLKIQPSEPRDSAVYFCASGLSETQYFGPGTRLLVL.

This clonotype was seen repeatedly, ten times or more. The chain uses TRBV7-2 and TRBJ1-3; possibly TRBD1 for D (5 bases). The CDR3 is made up of 14 amino acids. Germline V lookup: CDR1 SGHTA, CDR2 FQGNSA. V dropped 4 bases and J dropped 3 bases, with 10 bases sitting between them. CDR3 protein: CASSYDSVGNTIYF. The DNA for the CDR3 is TGTGCCAGCAGCTACGACAGCGTTGGAAACACCATATATTTT.

The V and J genes are TRBV6-2 or TRBV6-3 and TRBJ2-3; D is uncertain. CDR1 and CDR2 from the germline V gene are MNHEY and SVGEGT. CDR3 length equals 12 residues. Trimming cost V 6 bases and J 4 bases, with 8 bases left between them. This CDR3 reads CASSWSPDTQYF. The CDR3 bases are TGTGCCAGCAGCTGGTCCCCAGATACGCAGTATTTT.

This clonotype was found many times. The chain is built from TRBV5-4 and TRBJ1-5; D ambiguous. This CDR3 contains 13 residues. In germline, CDR1 is SGHNT, CDR2 YYREEE (reference sequence). V lost 1 base and J 4 bases, leaving 6 bases between the germline ends. CDR3 nucleotide sequence: TGTGCCAGCAGCTTGCACCCTAATCAGCCCCAGCATTTT. It translates to CASSLHPNQPQHF. The whole variable domain, remainder taken from reference TRBV5-4 and TRBJ1-5, is ETGVTQSPTHLIKTRGQQVTLRCSSQSGHNTVSWYQQALGQGPQFIFQYYREEENGRGNFPPRFSGLQFPNYSSELNVNALELDDSALYLCASSLHPNQPQHFGDGTRLSIL.

The chain links TRBV19 to TRBJ2-7; D perhaps matches TRBD2 (5 bases). V was cut by 3 bases and J by 2 bases, with 11 bases left in between. The length of the CDR3 is 14 residues. The germline CDR1 and CDR2 sequences are LNHDA and SQIVND (reference sequence). CDR3 bases: TGTGCCAGTAGTATCGCGGGCCATACCTACGAGCAGTACTTC. This sequence encodes CASSIAGHTYEQYF.

The chain employs TRBV18 and TRBJ1-1; a weak D match, TRBD1 (5 bases). The CDR3 is 16 residues long. V was shortened by 3 bases and J by 4 bases, with 18 bases between the two germline ends. Germline CDR1 KGHSH, CDR2 LQKENI. The chain's CDR3 is CASSPNLRELSTEAFF. The CDR3 coding sequence is TGTGCCAGCTCACCCAATCTCAGGGAGTTGAGCACTGAAGCTTTCTTT. The full variable domain, rest sourced from reference TRBV18 and TRBJ1-1, is NAGVMQNPRHLVRRRGQEARLRCSPMKGHSHVYWYRQLPEEGLKFMVYLQKENIIDESGMPKERFSAEFPKEGPSILRIQQVVRGDSAAYFCASSPNLRELSTEAFFGQGTRLTVV.